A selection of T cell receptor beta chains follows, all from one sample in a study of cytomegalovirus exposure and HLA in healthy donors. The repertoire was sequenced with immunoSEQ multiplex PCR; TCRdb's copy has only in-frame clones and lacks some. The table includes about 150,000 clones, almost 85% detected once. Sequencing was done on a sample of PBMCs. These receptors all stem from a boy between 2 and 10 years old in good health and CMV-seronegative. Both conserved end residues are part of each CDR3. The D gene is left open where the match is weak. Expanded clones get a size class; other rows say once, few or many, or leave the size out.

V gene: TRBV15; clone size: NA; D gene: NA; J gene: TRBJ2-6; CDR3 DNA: TGTGCCACCAGCAGAACGGCGGGGCAAGGGGACGCCTCTGGGGCCAACGTCCTGACTTTC; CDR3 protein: CATSRTAGQGDASGANVLTF
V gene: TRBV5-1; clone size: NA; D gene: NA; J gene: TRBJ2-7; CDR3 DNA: TGCGCCAGCAGCTTGGGGTTGGGACAATCCTACGAGCAGTACTTC; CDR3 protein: CASSLGLGQSYEQYF
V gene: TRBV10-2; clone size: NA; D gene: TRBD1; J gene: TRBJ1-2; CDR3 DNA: TGCGCCAGCAGGACAGGGGGTAATAACTATGGCTACACCTTC; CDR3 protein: CASRTGGNNYGYTF
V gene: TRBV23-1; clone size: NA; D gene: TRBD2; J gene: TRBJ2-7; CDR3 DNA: TGCGCCAGCAGTCAGCCTCCGGGACAGTCCGGACTAGCGGGCCTACCCTACGAGCAGTACTTC; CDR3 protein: CASSQPPGQSGLAGLPYEQYF
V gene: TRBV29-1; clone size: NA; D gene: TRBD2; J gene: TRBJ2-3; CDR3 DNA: TGCAGCGTGATCAGGAGCGGGACTACTGGGTATTCAGATACGCAGTATTTT; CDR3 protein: CSVIRSGTTGYSDTQYF
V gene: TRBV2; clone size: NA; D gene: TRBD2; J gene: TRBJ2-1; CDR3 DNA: TGTGCCAGCAGGGACGGGACTAGCGGGTGGGTTGGGGTTTACAATGAGCAGTTCTTC; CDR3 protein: CASRDGTSGWVGVYNEQFF
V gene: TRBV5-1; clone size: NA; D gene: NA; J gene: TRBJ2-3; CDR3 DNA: TGCGCCAGCAGCTTGGCCTTCAGAGCAGGAGATACGCAGTATTTT; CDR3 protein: CASSLAFRAGDTQYF
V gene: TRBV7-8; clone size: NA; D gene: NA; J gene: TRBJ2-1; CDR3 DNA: TGTGCCAGCAGCTTCTTCTCGAATCTTCTGGGAGTCGGCAATGAGCAGTTCTTC; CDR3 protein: CASSFFSNLLGVGNEQFF
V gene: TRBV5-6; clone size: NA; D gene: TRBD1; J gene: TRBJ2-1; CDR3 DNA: TGTGCCAGCAGCCTAGGACAGGAGGAGAATGAGCAGTTCTTC; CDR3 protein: CASSLGQEENEQFF
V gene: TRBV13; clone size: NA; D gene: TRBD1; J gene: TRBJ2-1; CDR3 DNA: TGTGCCAGCAGCTTAGGCTCCCAGGGTCGGACAGGATGGTCCTACAATGAGCAGTTCTTC; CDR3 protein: CASSLGSQGRTGWSYNEQFF
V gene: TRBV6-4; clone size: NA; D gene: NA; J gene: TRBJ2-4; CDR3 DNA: TGTGCCAGCAGATCCACTCTGGTAGCCAAAAACATTCAGTACTTC; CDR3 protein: CASRSTLVAKNIQYF
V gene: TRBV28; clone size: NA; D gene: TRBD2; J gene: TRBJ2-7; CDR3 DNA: TGTGCCAGCAGGGATCTAGCGGGAGGGCCCTACGAGCAGTACTTC; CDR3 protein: CASRDLAGGPYEQYF
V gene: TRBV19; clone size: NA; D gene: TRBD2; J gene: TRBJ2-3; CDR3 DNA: TGTGCCAGTAGTATAAGGGCGCTGGGGACGACTAGCGGGAGCACAGATACGCAGTATTTT; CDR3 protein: CASSIRALGTTSGSTDTQYF
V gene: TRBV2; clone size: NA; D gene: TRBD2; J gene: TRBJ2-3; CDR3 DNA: TGTGCCAGCAGGGCCGGGACTAGCGGGGATACGCAGTATTTT; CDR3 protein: CASRAGTSGDTQYF
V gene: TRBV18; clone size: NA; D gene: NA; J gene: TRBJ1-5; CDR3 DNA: TGTGCCAGCTCGAAGCAGGGAAGGAGCAATCAGCCCCAGCATTTT; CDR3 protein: CASSKQGRSNQPQHF
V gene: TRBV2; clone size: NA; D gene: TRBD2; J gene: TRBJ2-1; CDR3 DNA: TGTGCCAACGGACTAGCGGCCAACAATGAGCAGTTCTTC; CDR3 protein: CANGLAANNEQFF
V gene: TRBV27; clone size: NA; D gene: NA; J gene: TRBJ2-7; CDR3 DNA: TGTGCCAGCAGTCTATCCGGGATCCTCTCCTACGAGCAGTACTTC; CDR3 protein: CASSLSGILSYEQYF
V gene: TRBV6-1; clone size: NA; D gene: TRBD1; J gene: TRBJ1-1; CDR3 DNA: TGTGCCAGCAGTAAGGACAGGGGTGGGGTCGAGGCTTTCTTT; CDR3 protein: CASSKDRGGVEAFF
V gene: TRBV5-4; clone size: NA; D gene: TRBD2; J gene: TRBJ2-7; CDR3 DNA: TGTGCCAGCAGCTTAAAGCGGGAGGCCGCCTACGAGCAGTACTTC; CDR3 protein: CASSLKREAAYEQYF
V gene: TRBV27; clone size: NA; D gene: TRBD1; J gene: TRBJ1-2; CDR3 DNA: TGTGCCAGCAGTTTACAGGGGGCGCGAGGCTACACCTTC; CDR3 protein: CASSLQGARGYTF
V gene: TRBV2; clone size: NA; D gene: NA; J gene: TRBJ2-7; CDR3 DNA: TGTGCCAGCATGAGAGGGATACAGTACTTC; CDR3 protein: CASMRGIQYF
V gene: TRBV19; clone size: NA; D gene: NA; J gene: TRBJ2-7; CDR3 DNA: TGTGCCAGTAGTACAGGGAACCTTGGGGAGCAGTACTTC; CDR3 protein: CASSTGNLGEQYF
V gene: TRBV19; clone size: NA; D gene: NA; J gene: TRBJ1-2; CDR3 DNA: TGTGCCAGTAGTATAGATCGTACAGGCTCCATACACTATGGCTACACCTTC; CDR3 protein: CASSIDRTGSIHYGYTF
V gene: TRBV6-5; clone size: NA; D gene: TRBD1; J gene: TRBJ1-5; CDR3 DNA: TGTGCCAGCAGTCGGGGACAGGGGAACAATCAGCCCCAGCATTTT; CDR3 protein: CASSRGQGNNQPQHF
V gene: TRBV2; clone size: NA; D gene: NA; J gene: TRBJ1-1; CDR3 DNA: TGTGCCAGCAAGGGCGGGGGGGGCGTGGACACTGAAGCTTTCTTT; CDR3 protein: CASKGGGGVDTEAFF
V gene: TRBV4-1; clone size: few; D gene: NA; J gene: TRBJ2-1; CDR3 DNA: TGCGCCAGCAGCCAAGATTTTAGCGGAGTCTACAATGAGCAGTTCTTC; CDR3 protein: CASSQDFSGVYNEQFF
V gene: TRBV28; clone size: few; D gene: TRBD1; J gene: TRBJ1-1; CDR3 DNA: TGTGCCAGCAGTTTTAGGCGAGGGGGCGTGAACACTGAAGCTTTCTTT; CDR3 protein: CASSFRRGGVNTEAFF
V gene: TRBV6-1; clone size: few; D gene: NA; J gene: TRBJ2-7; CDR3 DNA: TGTGCCAGCAGTGAAAGGAAGGGACACACTGACTACGAGCAGTACTTC; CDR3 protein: CASSERKGHTDYEQYF
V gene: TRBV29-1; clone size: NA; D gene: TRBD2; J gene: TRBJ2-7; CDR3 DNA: TGCAGCGTTTTAGGTGGCAGCGGGAGTCGGGGGCAGTACTTC; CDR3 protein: CSVLGGSGSRGQYF
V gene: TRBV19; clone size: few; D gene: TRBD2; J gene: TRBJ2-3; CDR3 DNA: TGTGCCAGTAGTATAGATCCACTCGGACTAGCGGGAGGGCCGAATACGCAGTATTTT; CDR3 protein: CASSIDPLGLAGGPNTQYF
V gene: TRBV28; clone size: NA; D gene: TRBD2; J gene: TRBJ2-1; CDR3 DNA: TGTGCCAGCAGTTTATCCCTAGCGGGCCCTCCCGAGCAGTTCTTC; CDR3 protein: CASSLSLAGPPEQFF
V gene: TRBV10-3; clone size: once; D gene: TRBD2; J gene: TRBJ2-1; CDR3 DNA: TGTGCCATCAGTGAGTCCGGCGGGAGCTCCTACAATGAGCAGTTCTTC; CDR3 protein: CAISESGGSSYNEQFF
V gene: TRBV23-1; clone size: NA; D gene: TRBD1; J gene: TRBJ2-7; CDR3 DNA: TGCGCCAGCATTCAGGACAGGGGCCAAGACGAGCAGTACTTC; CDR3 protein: CASIQDRGQDEQYF
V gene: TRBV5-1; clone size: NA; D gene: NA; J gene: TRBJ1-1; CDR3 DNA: TGCGCCAGCAGCTTGGTCAAAGGGGGTGACACTGAAGCTTTCTTT; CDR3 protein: CASSLVKGGDTEAFF
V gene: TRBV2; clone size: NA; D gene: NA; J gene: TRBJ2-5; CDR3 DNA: TGTGCCACCGCAGGGTTCCAAGAGACCCAGTACTTC; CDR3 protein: CATAGFQETQYF
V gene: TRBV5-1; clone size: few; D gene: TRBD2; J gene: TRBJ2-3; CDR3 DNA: TGCGCCAGCAGGCGACTAGCGGGAGGCGGGGCAGATACGCAGTATTTT; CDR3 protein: CASRRLAGGGADTQYF
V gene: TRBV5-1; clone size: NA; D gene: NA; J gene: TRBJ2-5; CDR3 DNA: TGCGCCAGCAGCTTGGCCCTTGTGTGGGGCAGCGAAGAGACCCAGTACTTC; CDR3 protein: CASSLALVWGSEETQYF
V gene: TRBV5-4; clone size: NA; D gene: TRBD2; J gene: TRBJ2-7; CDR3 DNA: TGTGCCAGCAGCGAGACTAGCGGAAACTACGAGCAGTACTTC; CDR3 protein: CASSETSGNYEQYF
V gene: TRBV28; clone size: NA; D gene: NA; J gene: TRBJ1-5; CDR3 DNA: TGTGCCAGCAGCACAGGGAGCAATCAGCCCCAGCATTTT; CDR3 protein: CASSTGSNQPQHF
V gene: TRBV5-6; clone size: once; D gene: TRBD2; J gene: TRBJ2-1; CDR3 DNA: TGTGCCAGCAGCTTGAGCGGGACCCTCAATGAGCAGTTCTTC; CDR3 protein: CASSLSGTLNEQFF
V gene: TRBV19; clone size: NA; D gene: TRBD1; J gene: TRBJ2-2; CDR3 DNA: TGTGCCAGTAGTATTGACAGGGAGACCGGGGAGCTGTTTTTT; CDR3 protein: CASSIDRETGELFF
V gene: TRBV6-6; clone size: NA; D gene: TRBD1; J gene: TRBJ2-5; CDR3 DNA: TGTGCCAGCACTGCGAACAGGGGTCGGGAGACCCAGTACTTC; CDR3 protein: CASTANRGRETQYF
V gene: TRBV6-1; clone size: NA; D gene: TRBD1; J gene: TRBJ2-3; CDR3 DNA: TGTGCCAGCGCACAGGGGGCGGGCACAGATACGCAGTATTTT; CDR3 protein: CASAQGAGTDTQYF
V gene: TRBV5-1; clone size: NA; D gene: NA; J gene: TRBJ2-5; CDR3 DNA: TGCGCCAGCAGCTTGGAAGTAGAGCAGTACTTC; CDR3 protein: CASSLEVEQYF
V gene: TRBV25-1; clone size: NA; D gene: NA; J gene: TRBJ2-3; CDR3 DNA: TGTGCCAGCAGTGGAGCCCTCGGAGATACGCAGTATTTT; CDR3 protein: CASSGALGDTQYF
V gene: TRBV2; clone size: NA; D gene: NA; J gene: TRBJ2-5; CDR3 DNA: TGTGCCAGCAGAAGGGAGTTTGAGACCCAGTACTTC; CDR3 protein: CASRREFETQYF
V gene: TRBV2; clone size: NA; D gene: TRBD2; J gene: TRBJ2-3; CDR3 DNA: TGTGCCAGCACCGGGCTAGCGGGAGGAACAGATACGCAGTATTTT; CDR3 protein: CASTGLAGGTDTQYF
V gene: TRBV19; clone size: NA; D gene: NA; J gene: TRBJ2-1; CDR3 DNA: TGTGCCAGTAGGCAGGCAGGGGCGGCAAATGAGCAGTTCTTC; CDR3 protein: CASRQAGAANEQFF
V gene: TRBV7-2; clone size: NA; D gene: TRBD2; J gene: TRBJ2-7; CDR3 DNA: TGTGCCAGCAGCTTGTCGGGAGGGACAACCTACGAGCAGTACTTC; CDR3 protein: CASSLSGGTTYEQYF
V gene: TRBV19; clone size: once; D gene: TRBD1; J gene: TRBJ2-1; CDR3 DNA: TGTGCCAGTAGGCGATCGACAGGGGATGAGCAGTTCTTC; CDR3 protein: CASRRSTGDEQFF
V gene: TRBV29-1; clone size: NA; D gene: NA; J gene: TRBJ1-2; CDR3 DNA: TGCAGCGTTGTCGGGAATGGCTACACCTTC; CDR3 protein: CSVVGNGYTF
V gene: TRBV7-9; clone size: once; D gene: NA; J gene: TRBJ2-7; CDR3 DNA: TGTGCCAGCAGCTTAGACTTGAACGAGCAGTACTTC; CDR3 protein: CASSLDLNEQYF
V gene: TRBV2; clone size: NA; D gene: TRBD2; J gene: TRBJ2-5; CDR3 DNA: TGTGCCAGCAGGGCGGGACTAGCGGAGACCCAGTACTTC; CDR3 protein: CASRAGLAETQYF